This T cell receptor beta chain was identified in a study of response to subunit inactivated influenza vaccine. This CDR3 region has 14 residues. The germline V gene has CDR1 DFQATT and CDR2 SNEGSKA (reference sequence). With 1 base clipped from V and 6 bases from J, the junction kept 3 bases outside the gene matches. TCRdb passed the RT-PCR reads through MiXCR, listing each CDR3 protein once. The sample has about 540,000 distinct CDR3 sequences, less than 25% seen once. The same data also went into a second study, on T cells expressing NK-cell markers. That work contributes: It was by 5'RACE template switching with UMIs that TCR beta cDNA was made. HCMV seropositivity characterized most of the eight sequenced donors, and seronegativity one. In a group of 5 or 6 donors, dominant NKG2C+ clonotypes represented roughly 1.0-8% of CD8+ T cells.

The sequenced sample was CD4+ T cells sorted from PBMCs, obtained approximately 13 days after vaccination. The V and J genes are TRBV20-1 and TRBJ1-2; 12 bases align to TRBD1. This clonotype was obtained from a man between 50 and 59 years old who received an inactivated influenza vaccine. CDR3 amino acids: CSARGGQGAHGYTF. The CDR3 region has the DNA TGCAGTGCTAGAGGGGGACAGGGGGCGCATGGCTACACCTTC.